Following are 14 T cell receptor beta chains from one sample sequenced in a study of a mutant IDH1 vaccine in newly diagnosed glioma. Time point of the sample: baseline, week 1 (first vaccination visit). Treatment specified: pre-vaccination baseline after standard-of-care therapy. Sequenced by immunoSEQ multiplex PCR; TCRdb stores in-frame clones only, minus some. The table lists about 92,000 clones, around four fifths of them singletons. The material was PBMCs, obtained from a glioma patient treated with radiotherapy, temozolomide or both. All receptors derive from a woman between 45 and 65 years old with glioma.

The J gene is TRBJ2-2, the V gene TRBV6-1, with D unresolved. The germline V gene has CDR1 MNHNS and CDR2 SASEGT. This CDR3 comprises 13 residues. Trimming left V 6 bases short and J 0 bases short, with 5 bases between. The CDR3: CASRTANTGELFF. The DNA of the CDR3 is TGTGCCAGCAGAACAGCGAACACCGGGGAGCTGTTTTTT.

The chain uses TRBV5-1 and TRBJ2-5; 9 bases align to TRBD1. CDR1 and CDR2 (germline): SGHRS, YFSETQ. This CDR3 spans 15 amino acids. The trim removed 4 bases at V and 5 bases at J, leaving 9 bases unmatched. The CDR3 protein is CASSLPGTGRETQYF. CDR3 nucleotides: TGCGCCAGCAGCCTCCCCGGGACAGGGCGGGAGACCCAGTACTTC.

This clone was recorded a few times. CDR3 residues: CASSPEGRGAFF. The CDR3 coding sequence is TGTGCCAGCAGCCCAGAGGGGCGGGGGGCTTTCTTT. The chain uses TRBV11-2 and TRBJ1-1; tentatively, D is TRBD1 (5 bases). Germline assignment: CDR1 SGHAT and CDR2 FQNNGV. With 5 bases removed from V and 11 bases from J, the gap between germline ends came to 15 bases. CDR3 length: 12 amino acids.

The chain uses TRBV5-8 and TRBJ1-5, with D maybe TRBD1 (5 bases). The CDR3 runs 18 residues. Per the germline V gene, CDR1 is SGHTS and CDR2 is YDEGEE. Deletions cut 1 base from V and 4 bases from J, with 21 bases between. The CDR3 protein is CASSLSFGAGAGNQPQHF. The CDR3 DNA follows: TGTGCCAGCAGCTTGTCATTCGGGGCCGGGGCCGGGAATCAGCCCCAGCATTTT.

The J gene is TRBJ2-5, the V gene TRBV5-1, with D possibly being TRBD1 (5 bases). The CDR3 contains 15 residues. Germline CDR1 and CDR2: SGHRS and YFSETQ. With 0 bases removed from V and 1 base from J, the gap between germline ends came to 10 bases. CDR3: CASSLGQGFQETQYF. CDR3 coding DNA: TGCGCCAGCAGCTTGGGTCAGGGTTTCCAAGAGACCCAGTACTTC.

V is TRBV4-1 and J is TRBJ2-5; D perhaps matches TRBD2 (6 bases). The germline V gene has CDR1 MGHRA and CDR2 YSYEKL. The CDR3 covers 13 residues. V gave up 3 bases and J gave up 7 bases, with 12 bases separating them. CDR3 sequence reads: CASSHPQGGTQYF. The DNA for the CDR3 is TGCGCCAGCAGCCACCCCCAGGGAGGGACCCAGTACTTC.

A note on this clone: Additional DNA sequences in this sample encode the identical CDR3. The chain recombines TRBV9 with TRBJ2-7; TRBD2 might be the D (5 bases). This CDR3 spans 13 amino acids. The V gene lost 2 bases and the J gene lost 0 bases, with 6 bases spanning the gap. Germline V gene data show CDR1 as SGDLS and CDR2 as YYNGEE. The CDR3 protein is CASSVGGSYEQYF. The CDR3 nucleotides read TGTGCCAGCAGCGTTGGAGGCTCCTACGAGCAGTACTTC. The complete variable domain, with remaining parts taken from reference TRBV9 and TRBJ2-7, reads DSGVTQTPKHLITATGQRVTLRCSPRSGDLSVYWYQQSLDQGLQFLIQYYNGEERAKGNILERFSAQQFPDLHSELNLSSLELGDSALYFCASSVGGSYEQYFGPGTRLTVT.

The chain joins TRBV7-2 to TRBJ2-1, with D uncertain. Trimming shortened V by 4 bases and J by 9 bases, and 16 bases separated the two germline ends. Germline V gene lookup returns CDR1 SGHTA and CDR2 FQGNSA. This CDR3 comprises 14 residues. This CDR3 is CASSSPARVGEQFF. CDR3 DNA sequence: TGTGCCAGCAGCTCCCCGGCGAGAGTGGGTGAGCAGTTCTTC.

This clone showed up just a few times. The chain couples TRBV7-8 to TRBJ1-1; TRBD1 matches at 7 bases. The CDR3 has 15 residues. Trimming at V came to 5 bases and at J to 4 bases, leaving 10 bases not matched to a gene. Germline loops: CDR1 SGHVS, CDR2 FQNEAQ. The CDR3 sequence: CASSLLDRVVTEAFF. CDR3 coding DNA: TGTGCCAGCAGCCTTCTCGACAGGGTGGTCACTGAAGCTTTCTTT.

This chain connects TRBV5-1 to TRBJ1-1; 8 positions agree with TRBD1. The CDR3 has 14 residues. Germline loops: CDR1 SGHRS, CDR2 YFSETQ. J lost 3 bases, V lost 4 bases, and 5 bases had no gene match. In nucleotides, the CDR3 is TGCGCCAGCAGCGGCGGACAGGGAGACACTGAAGCTTTCTTT. It translates to CASSGGQGDTEAFF.

The DNA for the CDR3 is TGCGCCAGCAGCAAGACTAGCGGGGGGGCCTGGGAGACCCAGTACTTC. Translation gives CASSKTSGGAWETQYF. The V call is TRBV5-1, the J call TRBJ2-5; 14 bases fit TRBD2. CDR3 size: 16 residues. The trim removed 4 bases at V and 5 bases at J, leaving 7 bases unmatched. Looked up from germline, CDR1 is SGHRS and CDR2 is YFSETQ.

The chain joins TRBV5-1 to TRBJ2-7, with D unclear. With 0 bases removed from V and 0 bases from J, the gap between germline ends came to 7 bases. Germline values: CDR1 SGHRS, CDR2 YFSETQ. This CDR3 is built from 14 residues. This CDR3 is CASSLGQPSYEQYF. As DNA, the CDR3 is TGCGCCAGCAGCTTGGGTCAGCCCTCCTACGAGCAGTACTTC.

The V gene is TRBV19, the J gene TRBJ2-1; no reliable D call. V dropped 6 bases and J dropped 0 bases, with 15 bases sitting between them. Germline CDR1 is LNHDA and CDR2 is SQIVND (reference sequence). CDR3 length: 16 amino acids. CDR3 bases: TGTGCCAGTAGCCCTAAGACCTATCGCTCCTACAATGAGCAGTTCTTC. Amino acids: CASSPKTYRSYNEQFF.

V usage is TRBV7-3 and J usage is TRBJ2-2, with unresolved D. Germline V gene data show CDR1 as SGHTA and CDR2 as FQGTGA. V was clipped by 4 bases and J by 7 bases, with 4 bases between them. This CDR3 region has 11 residues. The CDR3 sequence is CASSSGGELFF. The CDR3 coding sequence is TGTGCCAGCAGCTCGGGCGGGGAGCTGTTTTTT.